One and the same sample provided the 18 T cell receptor beta chains below, sequenced in a study of blood T cell repertoires in COVID-19. Sequencing used immunoSEQ multiplex PCR; TCRdb keeps in-frame clones, though not all of them. This sample has approximately 270,000 clones, with roughly nine tenths found just once. Sequencing was done on a sample of PBMCs or T cells enriched from blood (not recorded which). These receptors all stem from a woman aged 60-75 years who had recovered from COVID-19.

This rearrangement joins TRBV30 to TRBJ1-3; tentative D call: TRBD1 (6 bases). Trimming took 3 bases from V and 4 from J, leaving 13 bases between them. The germline V gene encodes CDR1 GTSNPN and CDR2 SVGIG (reference sequence). The CDR3 runs to 14 residues. The CDR3 nucleotides read TGTGCCTGGAGGGGGACATCGCGGGGAAACACCATATATTTT. It specifies CAWRGTSRGNTIYF.

The rearrangement uses TRBV5-4 and TRBJ2-3, with a weak D call TRBD2 (6 bases). V lost 4 bases, J lost 0 bases, and 12 bases lay in between. This CDR3 has 15 amino acids. In germline, CDR1 is SGHNT, CDR2 YYREEE (reference sequence). The CDR3: CASSPPGSSTDTQYF. CDR3 coding DNA: TGTGCCAGCAGCCCCCCCGGGAGTAGCACAGATACGCAGTATTTT. The variable domain in full, completed from reference TRBV5-4 and TRBJ2-3, reads ETGVTQSPTHLIKTRGQQVTLRCSSQSGHNTVSWYQQALGQGPQFIFQYYREEENGRGNFPPRFSGLQFPNYSSELNVNALELDDSALYLCASSPPGSSTDTQYFGPGTRLTVL.

The rearrangement joins TRBV21-1 to TRBJ1-2. TRBV21-1 is classified as a pseudogene. The CDR3 has 15 amino acids. The CDR3 bases are TGTGCCAGCAGCAAAAAAGTGGGGAGTCGGCACGGCTACACCTTC. Protein sequence: CASSKKVGSRHGYTF.

This sequence joins TRBV3-1 (or the pseudogene TRBV3-2) and TRBJ1-2, with D possibly being TRBD1 (6 bases). The V gene lost 0 bases and the J gene lost 8 bases, with 10 bases spanning the gap. This CDR3 spans 13 amino acids. Germline V CDR1 and CDR2: LGHDT, YNNKEL (reference sequence). CDR3 loop: CASSQDLGQGYTF. The CDR3 DNA follows: TGTGCCAGCAGCCAAGATTTGGGACAAGGCTACACCTTC.

This clone occurred once. The V and J genes are TRBV19 and TRBJ1-5; TRBD1 matches 8 bases. Germline V gene lookup returns CDR1 LNHDA and CDR2 SQIVND (reference sequence). The length of the CDR3 is 13 residues. Trimming cost V 5 bases and J 6 bases; bases outside gene matches: 3. The CDR3 DNA follows: TGTGCCAGTAGTCAGGGGGCGGGTCAGCCCCAGCATTTT. Its translation is CASSQGAGQPQHF.

The V call is TRBV5-1, the J call TRBJ1-1, with D tentatively TRBD1 (5 bases). CDR1 SGHRS and CDR2 YFSETQ come from the germline V gene. The length of the CDR3 is 13 residues. The V end lost 0 bases, the J end lost 10 bases, and 13 bases lay between the germline ends. CDR3 coding DNA: TGCGCCAGCAGCTTGGAGACAGCCCGTGGAGCTTTCTTT. Translating gives CASSLETARGAFF.

The CDR3 region is CASSHKLLAVQYNEQFF. The CDR3 DNA reads as TGTGCCAGCAGCCACAAATTACTAGCGGTCCAGTACAATGAGCAGTTCTTC. This rearrangement joins TRBV14 to TRBJ2-1; 8 nucleotides line up with TRBD2. The CDR3 has 17 amino acids. The germline V gene has CDR1 SGHDN and CDR2 FVKESK. J gave up 4 bases and V 3 bases, and 11 bases lay outside the gene matches. Full variable domain (outside the CDR3, taken from reference TRBV14 and TRBJ2-1): EAGVTQFPSHSVIEKGQTVTLRCDPISGHDNLYWYRRVMGKEIKFLLHFVKESKQDESGMPNNRFLAERTGGTYSTLKVQPAELEDSGVYFCASSHKLLAVQYNEQFFGPGTRLTVL.

This sequence joins TRBV30 and TRBJ2-7; 10 nucleotides align to TRBD2. The CDR3 is made up of 12 amino acids. CDR1 and CDR2 from the germline V gene are GTSNPN and SVGIG (reference sequence). J gave up 3 bases and V 8 bases, and 4 bases lay outside the gene matches. CDR3 sequence (DNA): TGTGCCGGTAGCGGGGGGAACTACGAGCAGTACTTC. Residues: CAGSGGNYEQYF.

The CDR3 here is CASSSSSGSYNEQFF. In DNA, the CDR3 is TGCGCCAGCAGTTCCTCTAGCGGTTCTTACAATGAGCAGTTCTTC. V is TRBV10-1 and J is TRBJ2-1; TRBD2 matches at 7 bases. From germline, CDR1 is WNHNN and CDR2 SYGVQD (reference sequence). The V gene end was trimmed by 5 bases and the J gene end by 4 bases; junction bases not matched to a gene: 8. The CDR3 length is 15 residues.

The chain has TRBV9 and TRBJ2-3, with D tentatively TRBD2 (5 bases). From germline, CDR1 is SGDLS and CDR2 YYNGEE. The CDR3 length is 16 residues. V was pared by 0 bases and J by 3 bases, with 14 bases between. The DNA for the CDR3 is TGTGCCAGCAGCGTAGTGAGTCAGAGAGGGACAGATACGCAGTATTTT. It codes for CASSVVSQRGTDTQYF. Variable domain in full (rest from reference TRBV9 and TRBJ2-3): DSGVTQTPKHLITATGQRVTLRCSPRSGDLSVYWYQQSLDQGLQFLIQYYNGEERAKGNILERFSAQQFPDLHSELNLSSLELGDSALYFCASSVVSQRGTDTQYFGPGTRLTVL.

The rearrangement links TRBV2 to TRBJ2-7; no firm D call. V was shortened by 3 bases and J by 0 bases, with 3 bases between the two germline ends. From germline, CDR1 is SNHLY and CDR2 FYNNEI. The CDR3 covers 12 residues. CDR3 in amino acids: CASSDLSYEQYF. The CDR3 DNA reads TGTGCCAGCAGTGATCTCTCCTACGAGCAGTACTTC.

This clone was counted between two and nine times. This chain links TRBV19 with TRBJ2-1, with 10 nucleotides matching TRBD2. Trimming took 3 bases from V and 6 from J; bases not matched to a gene: 8. The CDR3 length is 16 residues. Germline V gene lookup returns CDR1 LNHDA and CDR2 SQIVND (reference sequence). CDR3 protein: CASSMSSGSPRNEQFF. The DNA for the CDR3 is TGTGCCAGTAGTATGTCTAGCGGGAGCCCGCGCAATGAGCAGTTCTTC.

The rearrangement links TRBV10-1 to TRBJ2-3; 9 bases fit TRBD2. CDR1 and CDR2 from the germline V gene are WNHNN and SYGVQD (reference sequence). J lost 3 bases, V lost 3 bases, and 1 base had no gene match. The CDR3 loop spans 14 amino acids. The CDR3: CASSDSGGTDTQYF. For the CDR3, the DNA is TGCGCCAGCAGTGATAGCGGGGGTACAGATACGCAGTATTTT.

The CDR3 loop reads CASSVTQNTEAFF. CDR3 DNA sequence: TGTGCCAGCAGCGTAACACAGAACACTGAAGCTTTCTTT. The chain joins TRBV2 to TRBJ1-1; D remains ambiguous. The V gene's germline CDR1 is SNHLY and CDR2 FYNNEI. Trimming stripped 6 bases from V and 1 base from J, with 9 bases between. The CDR3 has 13 amino acids.

The chain links TRBV19 to TRBJ2-2, with D possibly matching TRBD1 (6 bases). Trimming cost V 5 bases and J 1 base, with 11 bases left between them. Germline lookup yields CDR1 LNHDA and CDR2 SQIVND (reference sequence). This CDR3 is 15 amino acids long. The CDR3 region is CASSRTDLNTGELFF. The CDR3 DNA sequence: TGTGCCAGTAGTCGGACAGACTTGAACACCGGGGAGCTGTTTTTT.

This sequence joins TRBV3-1 (or the pseudogene TRBV3-2) and TRBJ1-3; D not resolved. Germline-derived CDR1 and CDR2 are LGHDT and YNNKEL (reference sequence). The CDR3 is 13 amino acids. V shed 8 bases and J shed 0 bases, with 8 bases lying between them. This CDR3 reads CASGLVSGNTIYF. The CDR3 DNA reads TGTGCCAGCGGACTCGTCTCTGGAAACACCATATATTTT.

A word on this clone: This same CDR3 is encoded by further DNA sequences in the sample. The CDR3 is CASTPSGNPYEQYF. Here the CDR3 DNA reads TGTGCCAGCACCCCCAGCGGGAACCCCTACGAGCAGTACTTC. The rearrangement uses TRBV6-5 and TRBJ2-7; 7 bases align to TRBD2. V lost 7 bases, J lost 2 bases, and 8 bases stayed unmatched. In germline, CDR1 is MNHEY, CDR2 SVGAGI. The CDR3 has 14 residues.

The chain joins TRBV12-3 or TRBV12-4 to TRBJ2-7; the D gene is possibly TRBD1 (5 bases). Trimming pared 8 bases from V and 9 bases from J, leaving 14 bases between. The CDR3 runs 11 residues. CDR3 nucleotide sequence: TGTGCCAGCGGCACAGGCCCGTCGCAGTACTTC. Its protein product is CASGTGPSQYF.